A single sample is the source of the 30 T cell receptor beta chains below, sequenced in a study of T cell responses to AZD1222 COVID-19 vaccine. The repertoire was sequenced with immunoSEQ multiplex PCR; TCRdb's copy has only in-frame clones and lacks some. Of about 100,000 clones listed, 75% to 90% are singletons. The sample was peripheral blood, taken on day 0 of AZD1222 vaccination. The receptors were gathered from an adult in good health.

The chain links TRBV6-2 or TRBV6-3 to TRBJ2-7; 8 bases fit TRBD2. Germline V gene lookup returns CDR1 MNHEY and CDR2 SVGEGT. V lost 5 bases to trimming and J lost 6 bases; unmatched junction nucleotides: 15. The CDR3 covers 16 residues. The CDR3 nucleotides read TGTGCCAGCAGTCTTTTTGTTGGAGCGGGAGAACGCGAGCAGTACTTC. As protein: CASSLFVGAGEREQYF.

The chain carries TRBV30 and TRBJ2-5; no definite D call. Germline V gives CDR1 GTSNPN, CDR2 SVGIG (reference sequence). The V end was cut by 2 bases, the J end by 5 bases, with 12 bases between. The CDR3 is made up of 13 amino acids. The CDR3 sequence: CAWSIMVRETQYF. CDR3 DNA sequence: TGTGCCTGGAGTATTATGGTCCGGGAGACCCAGTACTTC.

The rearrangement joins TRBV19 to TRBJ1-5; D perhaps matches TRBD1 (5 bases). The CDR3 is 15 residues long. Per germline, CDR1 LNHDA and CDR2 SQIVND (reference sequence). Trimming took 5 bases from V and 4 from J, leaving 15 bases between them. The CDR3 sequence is CASSPWGRGNQPQHF. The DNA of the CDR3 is TGTGCCAGTAGTCCCTGGGGCAGAGGTAATCAGCCCCAGCATTTT.

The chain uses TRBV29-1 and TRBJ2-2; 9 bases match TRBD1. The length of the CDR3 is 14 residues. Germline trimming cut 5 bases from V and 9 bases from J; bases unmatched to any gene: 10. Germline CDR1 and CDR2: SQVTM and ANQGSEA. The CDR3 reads CSVSATGGNRELFF. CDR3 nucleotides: TGCAGCGTTTCGGCCACAGGGGGCAACCGGGAGCTGTTTTTT.

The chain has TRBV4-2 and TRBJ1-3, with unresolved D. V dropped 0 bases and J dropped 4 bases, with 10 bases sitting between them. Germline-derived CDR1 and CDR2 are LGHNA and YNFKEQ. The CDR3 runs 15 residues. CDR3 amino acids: CASSQDRTRGNTIYF. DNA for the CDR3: TGTGCCAGCAGCCAAGATAGAACTAGAGGAAACACCATATATTTT.

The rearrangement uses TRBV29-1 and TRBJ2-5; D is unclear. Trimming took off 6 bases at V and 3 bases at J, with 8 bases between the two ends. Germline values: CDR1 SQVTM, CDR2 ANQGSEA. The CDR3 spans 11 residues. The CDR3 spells CSVPWEETQYF. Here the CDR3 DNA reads TGCAGCGTCCCTTGGGAAGAGACCCAGTACTTC. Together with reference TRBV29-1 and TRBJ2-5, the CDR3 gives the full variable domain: SAVISQKPSRDICQRGTSLTIQCQVDSQVTMMFWYRQQPGQSLTLIATANQGSEATYESGFVIDKFPISRPNLTFSTLTVSNMSPEDSSIYLCSVPWEETQYFGPGTRLLVL.

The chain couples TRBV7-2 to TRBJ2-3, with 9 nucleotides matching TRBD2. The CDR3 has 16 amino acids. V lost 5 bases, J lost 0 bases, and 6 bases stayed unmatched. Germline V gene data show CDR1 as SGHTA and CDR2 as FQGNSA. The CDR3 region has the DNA TGTGCCAGCAGCCAAGGGACTAGCCCTAGCACAGATACGCAGTATTTT. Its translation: CASSQGTSPSTDTQYF.

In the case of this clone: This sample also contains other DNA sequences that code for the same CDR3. For the CDR3, the DNA is TGTGCCAGCAGCAGGGGAAGCTACGAGCAGTACTTC. It is translated as CASSRGSYEQYF. This chain connects TRBV7-9 to TRBJ2-7; D is possibly TRBD1 (5 bases). The CDR3 sequence is 12 residues long. CDR1 SEHNR and CDR2 FQNEAQ come from the germline V gene (reference sequence). The germline V and J ends were trimmed by 5 bases and 3 bases, with 8 bases remaining between them.

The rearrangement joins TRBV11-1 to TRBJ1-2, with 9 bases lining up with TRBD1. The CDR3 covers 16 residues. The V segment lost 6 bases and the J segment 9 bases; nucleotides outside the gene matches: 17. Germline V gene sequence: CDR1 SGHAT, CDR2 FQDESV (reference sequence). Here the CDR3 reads CASSRQRTGGVTSYTF. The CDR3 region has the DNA TGTGCCAGCAGTCGTCAACGTACAGGGGGCGTCACGAGCTACACCTTC.

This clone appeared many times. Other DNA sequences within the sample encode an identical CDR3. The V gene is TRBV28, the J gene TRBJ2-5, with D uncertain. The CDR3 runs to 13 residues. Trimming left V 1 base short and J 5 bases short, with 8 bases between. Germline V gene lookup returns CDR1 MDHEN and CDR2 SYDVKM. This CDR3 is CASSLSVRETQYF. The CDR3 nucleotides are TGTGCCAGCAGTTTATCGGTACGGGAGACCCAGTACTTC.

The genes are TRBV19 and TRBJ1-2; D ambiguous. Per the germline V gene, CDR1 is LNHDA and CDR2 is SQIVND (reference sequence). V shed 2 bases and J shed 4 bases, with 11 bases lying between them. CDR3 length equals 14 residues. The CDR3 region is CASSIQTEVYGYTF. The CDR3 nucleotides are TGTGCCAGTAGTATACAGACGGAGGTCTATGGCTACACCTTC.

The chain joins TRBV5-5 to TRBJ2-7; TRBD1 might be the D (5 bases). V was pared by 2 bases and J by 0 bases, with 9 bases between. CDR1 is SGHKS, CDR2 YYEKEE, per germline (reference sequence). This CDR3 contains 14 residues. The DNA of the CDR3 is TGTGCCAGCAGCTTCGTAGGGGACTCCTACGAGCAGTACTTC. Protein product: CASSFVGDSYEQYF. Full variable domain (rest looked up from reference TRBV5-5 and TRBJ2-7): DAGVTQSPTHLIKTRGQQVTLRCSPISGHKSVSWYQQVLGQGPQFIFQYYEKEERGRGNFPDRFSARQFPNYSSELNVNALLLGDSALYLCASSFVGDSYEQYFGPGTRLTVT.

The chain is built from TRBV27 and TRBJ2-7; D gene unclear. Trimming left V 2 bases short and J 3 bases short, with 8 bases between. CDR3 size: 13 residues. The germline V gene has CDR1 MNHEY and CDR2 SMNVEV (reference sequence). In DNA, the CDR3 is TGTGCCAGCAGTTTAACGGCTTTCTACGAGCAGTACTTC. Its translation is CASSLTAFYEQYF.

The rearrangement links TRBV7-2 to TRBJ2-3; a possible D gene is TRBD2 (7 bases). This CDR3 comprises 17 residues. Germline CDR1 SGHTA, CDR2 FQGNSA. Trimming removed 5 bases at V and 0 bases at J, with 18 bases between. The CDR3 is CASSALGEGDSTDTQYF. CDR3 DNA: TGTGCCAGCAGCGCTTTGGGGGAGGGGGATAGCACAGATACGCAGTATTTT.

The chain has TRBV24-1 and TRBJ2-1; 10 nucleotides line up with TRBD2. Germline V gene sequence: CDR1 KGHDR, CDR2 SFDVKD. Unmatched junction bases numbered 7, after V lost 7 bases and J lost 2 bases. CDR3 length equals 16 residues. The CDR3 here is CATSSTTSGTYNEQFF. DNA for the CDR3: TGTGCCACCAGCAGCACTACTAGCGGGACCTACAATGAGCAGTTCTTC.

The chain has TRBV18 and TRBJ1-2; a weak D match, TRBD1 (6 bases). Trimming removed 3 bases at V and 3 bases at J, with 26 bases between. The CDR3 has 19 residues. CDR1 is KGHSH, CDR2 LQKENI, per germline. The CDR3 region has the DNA TGTGCCAGCTCACCGTTGAGTTTTGTAGGGGGAGCCCCTCACTATGGCTACACCTTC. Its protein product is CASSPLSFVGGAPHYGYTF.

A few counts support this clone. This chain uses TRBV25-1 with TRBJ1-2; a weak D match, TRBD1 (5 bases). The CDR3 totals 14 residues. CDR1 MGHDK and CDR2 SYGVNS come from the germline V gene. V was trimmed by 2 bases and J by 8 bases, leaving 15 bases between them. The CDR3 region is CASSEGVRGRGYTF. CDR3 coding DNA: TGTGCCAGCAGTGAAGGGGTAAGGGGACGCGGCTACACCTTC.

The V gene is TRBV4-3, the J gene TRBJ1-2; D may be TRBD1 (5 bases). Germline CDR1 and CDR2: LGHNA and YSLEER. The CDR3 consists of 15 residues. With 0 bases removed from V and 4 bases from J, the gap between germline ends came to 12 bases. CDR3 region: CASSQDLGPGYGYTF. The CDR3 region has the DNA TGCGCCAGCAGCCAAGATCTGGGACCTGGCTATGGCTACACCTTC.

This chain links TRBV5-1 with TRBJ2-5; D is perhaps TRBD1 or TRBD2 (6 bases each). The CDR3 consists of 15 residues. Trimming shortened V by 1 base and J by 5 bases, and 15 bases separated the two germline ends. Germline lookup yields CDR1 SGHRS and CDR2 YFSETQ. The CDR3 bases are TGCGCCAGCAGCTTGTTCGGAGGGGGGATGGAGACCCAGTACTTC. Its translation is CASSLFGGGMETQYF.

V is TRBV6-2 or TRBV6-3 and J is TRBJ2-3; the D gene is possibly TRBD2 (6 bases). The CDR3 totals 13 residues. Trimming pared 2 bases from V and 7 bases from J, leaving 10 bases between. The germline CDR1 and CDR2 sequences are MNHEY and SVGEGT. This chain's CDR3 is CASSYPLAYTQYF. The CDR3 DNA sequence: TGTGCCAGCAGTTACCCACTAGCATATACGCAGTATTTT.

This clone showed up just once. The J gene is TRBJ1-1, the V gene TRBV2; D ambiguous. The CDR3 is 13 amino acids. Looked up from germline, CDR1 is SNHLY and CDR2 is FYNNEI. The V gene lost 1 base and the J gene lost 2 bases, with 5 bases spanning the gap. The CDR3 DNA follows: TGTGCCAGCAGTGAAGAAATTAACACTGAAGCTTTCTTT. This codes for CASSEEINTEAFF.

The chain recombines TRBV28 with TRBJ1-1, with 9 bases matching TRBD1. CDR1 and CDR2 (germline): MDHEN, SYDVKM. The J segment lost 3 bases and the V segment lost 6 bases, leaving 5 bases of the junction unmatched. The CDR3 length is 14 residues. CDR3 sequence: CASRQTGGYTEAFF. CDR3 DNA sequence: TGTGCCAGCAGACAGACAGGGGGGTACACTGAAGCTTTCTTT. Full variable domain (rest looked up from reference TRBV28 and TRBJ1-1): DVKVTQSSRYLVKRTGEKVFLECVQDMDHENMFWYRQDPGLGLRLIYFSYDVKMKEKGDIPEGYSVSREKKERFSLILESASTNQTSMYLCASRQTGGYTEAFFGQGTRLTVV.

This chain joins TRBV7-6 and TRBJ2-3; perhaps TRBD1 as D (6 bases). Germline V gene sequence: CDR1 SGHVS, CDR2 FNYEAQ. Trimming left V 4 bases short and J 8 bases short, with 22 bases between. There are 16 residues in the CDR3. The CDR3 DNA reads TGTGCCAGCAGCTCCAACCAGCCGGGACAAAGGGGTACGCAGTATTTT. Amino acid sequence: CASSSNQPGQRGTQYF.

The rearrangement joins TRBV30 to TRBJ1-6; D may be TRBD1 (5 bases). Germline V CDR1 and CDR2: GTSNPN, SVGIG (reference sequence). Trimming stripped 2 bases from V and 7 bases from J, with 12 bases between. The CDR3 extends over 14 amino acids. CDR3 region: CAWSTGTWNSPLHF. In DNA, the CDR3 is TGTGCCTGGAGTACCGGGACCTGGAATTCACCCCTCCACTTT.

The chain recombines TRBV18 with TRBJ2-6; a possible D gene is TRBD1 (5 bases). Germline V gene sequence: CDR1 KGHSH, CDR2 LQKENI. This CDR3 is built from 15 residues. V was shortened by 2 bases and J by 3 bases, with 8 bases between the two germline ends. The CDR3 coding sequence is TGTGCCAGCTCACCAAACCAGGGTGGGGCCAACGTCCTGACTTTC. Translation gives CASSPNQGGANVLTF. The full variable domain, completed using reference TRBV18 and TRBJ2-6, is NAGVMQNPRHLVRRRGQEARLRCSPMKGHSHVYWYRQLPEEGLKFMVYLQKENIIDESGMPKERFSAEFPKEGPSILRIQQVVRGDSAAYFCASSPNQGGANVLTFGAGSRLTVL.

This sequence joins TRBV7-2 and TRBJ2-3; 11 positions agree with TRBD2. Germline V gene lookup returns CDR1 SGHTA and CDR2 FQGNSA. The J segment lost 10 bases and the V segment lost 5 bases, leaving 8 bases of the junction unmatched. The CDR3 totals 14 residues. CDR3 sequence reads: CASSLGTSGFAQYF. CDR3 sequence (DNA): TGTGCCAGCAGCCTCGGGACTAGCGGCTTTGCGCAGTATTTT.

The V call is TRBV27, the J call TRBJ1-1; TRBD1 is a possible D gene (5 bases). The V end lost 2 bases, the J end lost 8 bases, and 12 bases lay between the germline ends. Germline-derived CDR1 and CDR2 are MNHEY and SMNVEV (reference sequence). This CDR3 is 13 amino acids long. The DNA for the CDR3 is TGTGCCAGCAGTTTAAGGGGCTTGGGGGAAGCTTTCTTT. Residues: CASSLRGLGEAFF.

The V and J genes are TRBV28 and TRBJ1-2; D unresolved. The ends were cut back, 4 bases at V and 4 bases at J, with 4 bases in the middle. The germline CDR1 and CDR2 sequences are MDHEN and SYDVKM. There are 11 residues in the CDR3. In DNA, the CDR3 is TGTGCCAGCAGTTCCTTCTATGGCTACACCTTC. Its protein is CASSSFYGYTF.

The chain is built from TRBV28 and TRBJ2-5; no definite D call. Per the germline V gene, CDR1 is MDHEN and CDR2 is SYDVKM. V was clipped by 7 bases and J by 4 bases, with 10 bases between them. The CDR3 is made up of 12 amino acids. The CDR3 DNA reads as TGTGCCAGCACCTCAGAACCAGAGACCCAGTACTTC. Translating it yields CASTSEPETQYF.

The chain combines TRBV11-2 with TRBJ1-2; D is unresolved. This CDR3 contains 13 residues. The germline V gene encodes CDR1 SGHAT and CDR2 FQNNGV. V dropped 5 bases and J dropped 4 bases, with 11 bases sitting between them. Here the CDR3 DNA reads TGTGCCAGCAGCCCAGAGACTTTCTATGGCTACACCTTC. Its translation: CASSPETFYGYTF.